The 21 T cell receptor beta chains presented below share a single source sample, sequenced in a study of monozygotic twins with inflammatory bowel disease. TCRdb re-called the 5' RACE reads and gives one entry per CDR3 protein, without DNA. The sample holds under 350,000 distinct CDR3 sequences. The sequenced sample was blood. Source of these receptors: a human donor with ulcerative colitis or Crohn's disease, or a healthy co-twin of an affected twin (not recorded which).

The V and J genes are TRBV28 and TRBJ2-7; TCRdb proposes TRBD2, but this gene call is untestable without DNA. Germline CDR1 MDHEN, CDR2 SYDVKM. The CDR3 loop spans 13 amino acids. This chain's CDR3 is CASRWTSGYEQYF.

This chain uses TRBV4-3 with TRBJ2-3; the TCRdb call, TRBD2, lacks DNA for checking. Germline CDR1 is LGHNA and CDR2 is YSLEER. The CDR3 contains 17 residues. The CDR3 here is CASSRKAGTSGGDTQYF.

The J gene is TRBJ1-1, the V gene TRBV20-1; lacking DNA, the TRBD1 call made by TCRdb goes unchecked. CDR1 is DFQATT and CDR2 is SNEGSKA in the germline V gene (reference sequence). The length of the CDR3 is 12 residues. The CDR3 region is CSASPPMGEAFF.

The chain recombines TRBV20-1 with TRBJ2-3; no DNA is available, so the TRBD2 call from TCRdb remains unchecked. Per germline, CDR1 DFQATT and CDR2 SNEGSKA (reference sequence). The CDR3 runs 12 residues. The CDR3 loop is CSASGSADTQYF.

The chain employs TRBV28 and TRBJ1-2. The CDR3 length is 13 residues. Per germline, CDR1 MDHEN and CDR2 SYDVKM. This CDR3 is CASSFSGTSGYTF.

The chain uses TRBV12-3 or TRBV12-4 and TRBJ1-5; with no DNA, the TCRdb D assignment of TRBD1 cannot be verified. This CDR3 region has 15 residues. CDR3 sequence reads: CASSSTGVSNQPQHF.

This chain connects TRBV27 to TRBJ2-7; TCRdb indicates TRBD1, and absent DNA this call remains unverified. This CDR3 is built from 13 residues. Germline assignment: CDR1 MNHEY and CDR2 SMNVEV (reference sequence). This CDR3 is CASSLSSGGEQYF.

The rearrangement links TRBV19 to TRBJ1-5; TCRdb proposes TRBD1, but this gene call is untestable without DNA. CDR3 length: 15 amino acids. Germline V CDR1 and CDR2: LNHDA, SQIVND (reference sequence). The chain's CDR3 is CASSMGTGWVQPQHF. Together with reference TRBV19 and TRBJ1-5, the CDR3 gives the full variable domain: DGGITQSPKYLFRKEGQNVTLSCEQNLNHDAMYWYRQDPGQGLRLIYYSQIVNDFQKGDIAEGYSVSREKKESFPLTVTSAQKNPTAFYLCASSMGTGWVQPQHFGDGTRLSIL.

J is TRBJ2-3 and V is TRBV18. From germline, CDR1 is KGHSH and CDR2 LQKENI. This CDR3 contains 13 residues. CDR3 sequence: CASSPPLEDTQYF. The entire variable domain, with the rest obtained from reference TRBV18 and TRBJ2-3, is as follows: NAGVMQNPRHLVRRRGQEARLRCSPMKGHSHVYWYRQLPEEGLKFMVYLQKENIIDESGMPKERFSAEFPKEGPSILRIQQVVRGDSAAYFCASSPPLEDTQYFGPGTRLTVL.

V is TRBV6-2 or TRBV6-3 and J is TRBJ2-7; TCRdb outputs TRBD1, but without DNA this stays unchecked. CDR3 length equals 13 residues. CDR1 is MNHEY and CDR2 is SVGEGT in the germline V gene. The chain's CDR3 is CASRYDRTYEQYF.

The chain employs TRBV5-1 and TRBJ2-6; TCRdb lists TRBD2, though no DNA is available to test this call. Germline V gives CDR1 SGHRS, CDR2 YFSETQ. The CDR3 totals 17 residues. The CDR3 reads CASSLVQGLSGANVLTF. Using reference TRBV5-1 and TRBJ2-6 for the parts outside the CDR3, the full variable domain is KAGVTQTPRYLIKTRGQQVTLSCSPISGHRSVSWYQQTPGQGLQFLFEYFSETQRNKGNFPGRFSGRQFSNSRSEMNVSTLELGDSALYLCASSLVQGLSGANVLTFGAGSRLTVL.

The chain couples TRBV6-1 to TRBJ2-2; TCRdb indicates TRBD1, and absent DNA this call remains unverified. Germline V CDR1 and CDR2: MNHNS, SASEGT. This CDR3 contains 16 residues. This CDR3 reads CASSSPRQTNTGELFF.

V is TRBV20-1 and J is TRBJ2-1. Germline CDR1 DFQATT, CDR2 SNEGSKA (reference sequence). CDR3 length: 13 residues. CDR3 sequence: CSARYGPYNEQFF.

The V gene is TRBV6-2 or TRBV6-3, the J gene TRBJ2-2. The germline V gene has CDR1 MNHEY and CDR2 SVGEGT. The CDR3 spans 16 residues. This chain's CDR3 is CASSYSRIIRTGELFF.

The chain joins TRBV5-1 to TRBJ2-1; no DNA is available, so the TRBD2 call from TCRdb remains unchecked. Germline CDR1 SGHRS, CDR2 YFSETQ. There are 16 residues in the CDR3. The CDR3 is CASSAASGRAYNEQFF.

This chain links TRBV7-3 with TRBJ1-1; TCRdb reports TRBD1, a call that lacks DNA to check it against. The CDR3 extends over 12 amino acids. Germline CDR1 and CDR2: SGHTA and FQGTGA. The CDR3 region is CASSSGASEAFF.

The gene calls are TRBV18 and TRBJ1-3; lacking DNA, the TRBD1 call made by TCRdb goes unchecked. This CDR3 is built from 12 residues. In germline, CDR1 is KGHSH, CDR2 LQKENI. The CDR3 loop is CASSPPDRGIYF.

The chain joins TRBV20-1 to TRBJ1-5; TCRdb lists TRBD1, though no DNA is available to test this call. CDR1 is DFQATT, CDR2 SNEGSKA, per germline (reference sequence). This CDR3 contains 15 residues. The CDR3 loop is CSARDPGFSNQPQHF.

The V and J genes are TRBV20-1 and TRBJ1-1. The V gene's germline CDR1 is DFQATT and CDR2 SNEGSKA (reference sequence). The CDR3 runs to 13 residues. CDR3 residues: CSARDGQNTEAFF.

V is TRBV5-1 and J is TRBJ1-5; TCRdb lists TRBD1, though no DNA is available to test this call. Looked up from germline, CDR1 is SGHRS and CDR2 is YFSETQ. The CDR3 contains 14 residues. The CDR3 loop is CASSASLGNQPQHF.

The rearrangement joins TRBV7-9 to TRBJ1-2; TCRdb returns TRBD1, unconfirmable since there is no DNA. This CDR3 contains 14 residues. Germline V CDR1 and CDR2: SEHNR, FQNEAQ (reference sequence). CDR3 region: CASSRGNRVNGYTF.